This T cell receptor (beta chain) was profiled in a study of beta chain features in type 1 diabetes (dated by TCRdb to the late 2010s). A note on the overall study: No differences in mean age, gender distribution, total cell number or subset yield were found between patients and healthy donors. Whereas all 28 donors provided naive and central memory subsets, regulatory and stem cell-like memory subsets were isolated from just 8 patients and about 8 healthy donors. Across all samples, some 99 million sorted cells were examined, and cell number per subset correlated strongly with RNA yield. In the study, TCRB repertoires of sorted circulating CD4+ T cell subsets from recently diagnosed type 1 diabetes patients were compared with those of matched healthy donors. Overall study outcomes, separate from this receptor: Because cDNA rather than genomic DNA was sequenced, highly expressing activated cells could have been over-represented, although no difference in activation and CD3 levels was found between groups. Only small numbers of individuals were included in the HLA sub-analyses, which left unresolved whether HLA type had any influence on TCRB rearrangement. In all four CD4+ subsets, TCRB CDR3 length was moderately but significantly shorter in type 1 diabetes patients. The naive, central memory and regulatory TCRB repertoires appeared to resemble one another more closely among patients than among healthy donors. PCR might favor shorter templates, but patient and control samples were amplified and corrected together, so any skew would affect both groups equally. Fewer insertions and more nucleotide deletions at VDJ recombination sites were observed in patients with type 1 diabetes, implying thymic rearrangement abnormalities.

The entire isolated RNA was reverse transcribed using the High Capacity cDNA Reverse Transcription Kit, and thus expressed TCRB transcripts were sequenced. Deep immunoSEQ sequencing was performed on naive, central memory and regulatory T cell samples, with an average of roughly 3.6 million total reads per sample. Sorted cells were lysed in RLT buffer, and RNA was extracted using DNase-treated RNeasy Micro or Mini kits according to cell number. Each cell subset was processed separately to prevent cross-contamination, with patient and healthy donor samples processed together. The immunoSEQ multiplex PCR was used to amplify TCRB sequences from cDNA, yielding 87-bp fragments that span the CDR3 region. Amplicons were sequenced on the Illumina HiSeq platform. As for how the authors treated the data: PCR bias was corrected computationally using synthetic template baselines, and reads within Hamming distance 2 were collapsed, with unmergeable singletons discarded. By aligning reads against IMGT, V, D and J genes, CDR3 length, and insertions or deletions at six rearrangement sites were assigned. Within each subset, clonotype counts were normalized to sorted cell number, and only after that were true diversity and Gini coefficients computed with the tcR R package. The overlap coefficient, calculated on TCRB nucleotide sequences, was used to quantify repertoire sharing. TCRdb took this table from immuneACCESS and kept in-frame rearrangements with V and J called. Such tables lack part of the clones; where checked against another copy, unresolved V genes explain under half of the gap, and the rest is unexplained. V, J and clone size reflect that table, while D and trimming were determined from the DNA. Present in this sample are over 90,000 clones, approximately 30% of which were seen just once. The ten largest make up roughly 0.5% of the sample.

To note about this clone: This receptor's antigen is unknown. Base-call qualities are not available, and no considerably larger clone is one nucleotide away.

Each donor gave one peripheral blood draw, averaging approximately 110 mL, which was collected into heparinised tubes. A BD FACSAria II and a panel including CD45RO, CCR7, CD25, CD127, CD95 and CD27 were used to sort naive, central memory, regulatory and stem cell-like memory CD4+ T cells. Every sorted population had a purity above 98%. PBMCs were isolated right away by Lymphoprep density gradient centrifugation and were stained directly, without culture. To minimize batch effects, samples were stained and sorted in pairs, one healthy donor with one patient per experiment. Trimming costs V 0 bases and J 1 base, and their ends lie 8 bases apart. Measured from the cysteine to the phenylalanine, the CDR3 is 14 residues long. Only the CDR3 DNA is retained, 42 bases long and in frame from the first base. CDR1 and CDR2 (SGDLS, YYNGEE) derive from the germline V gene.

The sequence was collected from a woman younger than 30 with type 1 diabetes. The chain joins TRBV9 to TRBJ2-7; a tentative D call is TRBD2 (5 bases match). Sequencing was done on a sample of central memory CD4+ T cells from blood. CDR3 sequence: CASSVVATSYEQYF. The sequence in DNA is TGTGCCAGCAGCGTAGTAGCGACGTCCTACGAGCAGTACTTC.